This TCR beta chain was sequenced during a study of cytomegalovirus exposure and HLA in healthy donors (dated by TCRdb to the late 2010s). For context, the study as a whole: An earlier analysis of some 550 of the donors reported roughly 270 Gb of sequence data and 117 million unique TCR beta sequences from some 180 million T cells. An early release covering more than 500 HLA-typed donors comprised about 300 gigabases of sequencing data and some 79 million unique TCR sequences. The genetic ancestry cluster associated with self-reported Caucasian donors included around 76% of the 300 to 400 genotyped donors. The study was designed to test whether signatures of past pathogen exposure could be identified by cataloging public T cell receptors. Using immunosequencing, the study profiled T cell repertoires from fewer than 850 subjects and related those repertoires to cytomegalovirus serostatus. Along with the approximately 700-subject first cohort, a separate validation cohort of approximately 110 different subjects was used. High-throughput TCR immunosequencing, statistical association of individual TCRs with disease status, and machine learning were combined to predict cytomegalovirus infection status. To study patterns of TCR occurrence, a later analysis re-analyzed previously published TCR beta repertoires from 650 to 750 donors and added high-resolution HLA genotyping. Rather than using new phenotypic data, the later analysis identified candidate immune exposures from TCR beta sequences and from how often those sequences occurred across donors. An earlier analysis of a few hundred of the donors applied high-throughput TCR beta sequencing to assess whether each TCR beta V gene segment acted as functional or pseudogenic. Alongside the repertoire data, information on donor age, sex, ethnicity and CMV serostatus was compiled. In a later genetic analysis, genome-wide SNP genotypes for about 60% of the 666 donors were used, and that subset was treated as a discovery cohort. Every discovery cohort repertoire had been produced on one sequencing platform. Class I and class II HLA loci were covered by the typing at four-digit resolution. Typing coverage varied by locus: roughly 629-640 donors for A, B, C, DRB1 and DQB1; around 560 for DQA1; 600 to 610 for DPA1; approximately 490 for DPB1. Because of strong linkage in the cohort, 5 or 6 DR-DQ haplotypes were treated as single units for association and clustering. Across 300 to 400 genotyped donors of the cohort, an average of about 250,000 unique TCR beta nucleotide sequences per donor were sequenced, and roughly 20% of those sequences were non-productive. What the authors observed across the whole study: Because HLA typing was unavailable for some donors at each locus, only the typed subset was used in association tests. A cluster of highly shared sequence variants was judged likely to be a technical artifact of the sequencing pipeline. Presence/absence analyses assumed roughly uniform sequencing depth across donors, an assumption that may not hold. The only immune exposure information available for the cohort was CMV serostatus. Because counts were too low, about 18 rarely observed V segments, including chromosome 9 orphons, were excluded from the earlier analysis of 587 of the donors. According to a later genetic analysis, donors in an Asian-associated ancestry cluster had fewer N-insertions in productive TCRs than the approximately 670-donor mean. A few of the identified cytomegalovirus-associated TCR beta chains were confirmed in vitro to be specific for cytomegalovirus antigens. Linkage disequilibrium might explain the correlated functional status among segregating V segments, but an unknown experimental factor could not be excluded. A later analysis found that most CMV-associated TCR beta chains appeared HLA-restricted, with HLA associations seemingly driven largely by CMV exposure. When HLA alleles, especially DR and DQ, strongly co-occurred, TCR associations were difficult to assign to individual alleles. Some IMGT-functional V segments, including TRBV6-2 and TRBV6-3, could not be distinguished by the 87-base-pair reads and were therefore excluded. In a later analysis, HLA-associated TCR beta chains were found to be more clonally expanded and to have lower generation probabilities than equally common non-associated chains. The authors suggested that the approach could potentially be generalized to other disease states and immunological phenotypes. A further reported finding was that TCR beta sequences accurately predicted the HLA-A and HLA-B alleles for most subjects in the first cohort. In a later analysis, several top co-occurrence clusters were reported to appear linked to parvovirus B19, influenza, CMV and Epstein-Barr virus. In a later analysis, TCR association rates were found to vary across HLA loci, with the most associated TCRs seen for DRB1 alleles and the fewest for HLA-C alleles. In this cohort, only TCR beta chains were sequenced, and detectable features were limited by the absence of alpha or paired-chain data. A later genetic analysis associated a missense DCLRE1C variant with V-gene and J-gene trimming of TCR beta chains, and an independent cohort replicated the association. While some public TCRs were present in many individuals, most TCR sequences turned up only very rarely across donors. A total of 150 or so TCR beta chains were listed by the study as associated with cytomegalovirus. A later analysis associated about 17,000 TCR beta sequences with specific HLA alleles at a false discovery rate of 0.05. In both the original and validation cohorts, the classifier was reported to diagnose cytomegalovirus status with high specificity and sensitivity. An earlier analysis of around 540 of the donors showed that most TCR beta V segments appeared in productive rearrangements either about 90% or about 30% of the time, which broadly matched IMGT annotations.

Cut back by 6 bases and 4 bases, the V and J ends lie 16 bases apart. From the cysteine through the phenylalanine, the CDR3 covers 14 amino acids. The read is trimmed to its CDR3 DNA, 42 bases read in frame from base 1. The germline V gene provides CDR1 MNHEY and CDR2 SVGAGI. The cohort comprised 550 to 700 healthy bone marrow donors. Cohort members were all nominally healthy when sampled, although unrecorded immune exposures were likely present. The donor was CMV seronegative and was included in the group of approximately 350 seronegative cohort members. Each donor provided a peripheral blood sample, and peripheral blood mononuclear cells were used for TCR beta sequencing. Genomic DNA extraction from the blood cell samples was performed with the Qiagen DNeasy Blood Extraction Kit. For this clone: The antigen it recognizes is unknown. Per-nucleotide qualities are absent, and no much larger clonotype sits a single base away.

Library preparation used the immunoSEQ multiplex PCR assay. For the multiplex PCR, a mixture combining 60 forward primers for TCR Vbeta segments and 13 reverse primers for TCR Jbeta segments was used. The CDR3 region of rearranged TCR beta genes was amplified from genomic DNA with a multiplex PCR assay. The Illumina HiSeq System was used to sequence the amplified TCR beta libraries as 87-base-pair reads. In the authors' own workflow: A later analysis counted 65 million to 90 million unique TCR beta chains across the 666 repertoires, and roughly 11 million of these chains were shared by at least two donors. To remove PCR and sequencing errors, raw reads were error-corrected and collapsed into unique sequences using a nearest-neighbor algorithm that merged closely related sequences. CDR3 sequences were aligned to IMGT reference sequences to assign V, D and J gene segments. For a sequence to be retained, a match of at least six nucleotides was required to both a V gene segment and a J gene segment. Rearrangements were called productive when the CDR3 lacked stop codons and stayed in frame with V and J; all others were non-productive. CDR3 was defined according to IMGT convention as the region running from the second conserved V-encoded cysteine to the conserved J-encoded phenylalanine. The earlier analysis of 500 to 750 of the donors excluded any sequence lacking an unambiguous match to a single V gene segment. An earlier analysis of a few hundred of the donors classified V segments as functional when productive rearrangements were above 56.7% and as segregating when the standard deviation between donors was above 5%. To diagnose cytomegalovirus status from the catalog of TCR beta chain sequences, a statistical classification framework was built. V and J gene assignment, in a later analysis, came from comparing TCR nucleotide sequences with IMGT/GENE-DB human TR gene sequences. A later analysis assigned CDR3 sequences and most-parsimonious VDJ recombination scenarios with the TCRdist pipeline. In a later analysis, each TCR beta chain was defined by its CDR3 amino acid sequence together with its V-gene family, and reads without a unique V-gene family were excluded. A later analysis removed several hundred highly shared, low-generation-probability nucleotide sequences to deal with suspected cross-contamination and a sequencing artifact. In a later analysis, a clonal expansion index for each public chain was calculated from normalized within-repertoire ranks of inferred template counts. Generation probabilities in a later analysis came from a VDJ recombination model fitted to out-of-frame rearrangements, and those results were checked against IGoR. In a later analysis, hypergeometric tests were used to score TCR-TCR, TCR-HLA and TCR-CMV co-occurrence, with a repertoire-size bias correction applied to TCR pairs. In a later analysis, false discovery rates were estimated by permuting HLA or CMV assignments 20 times. In a later analysis, co-occurring TCRs were grouped using DBSCAN, with TCRdist sequence similarity added in when clustering inside HLA-allele-positive subsets. Co-occurrence clustering excluded repertoires with fewer than 30,000 or more than 120,000 public chains, plus five with anomalous nucleotide sharing. The table comes from immuneACCESS by way of TCRdb, which keeps in-frame sequences with V and J called. Part of the clones is missing from these tables; in studies checked, under half for an unresolved V gene and the rest for unknown reasons. The DNA gave D and trimming, while V, J and clone size come from that table. For this sample the table gives about 160,000 clones, of which more than 70% were detected only once. The ten largest clones take up over 1.1% of the sample.

The rearranged chain carries TRBV6-5 and TRBJ2-7; D gene: possibly TRBD2, on 6 matching bases. This receptor was obtained from a man between 60 and 75 years old in good health and CMV-seronegative. Sequencing was carried out using PBMCs. The DNA sequence reads TGTGCCAGCAGAGCCGGGACTGGGGGTTACGAGCAGTACTTC. It translates as CASRAGTGGYEQYF.